A selection of T cell receptor beta chains follows, all from one sample in a study of vaccination and CD4 T cells after COVID-19. For these receptors, no antigen is known. TCRdb itself ran the PCR reads through MiXCR, one entry per CDR3 protein. The sample lists about 18,000 distinct CDR3 sequences, around 59% occurring once. Sequencing was carried out using CD4+ T cells from blood, cultured in vitro. These receptors all come from a human donor who had recovered from COVID-19. The CDR3 runs from the conserved cysteine through the conserved F or W. The D gene is left open where the match is weak. Clone size appears in some rows only: once, few, many, or a class for an expanded clone.

>-|-|TRBJ2-2|TRBV29-1
CSVGSRVNTGELFF
TGCAGCGTTGGAAGTAGGGTAAACACCGGGGAGCTGTTTTTT
>TRBD2|-|TRBJ2-3|TRBV27
CASRQLAGEPPDTQYF
TGTGCCAGCAGACAGCTAGCGGGAGAACCCCCAGATACGCAGTATTTT
>TRBD1|-|TRBJ1-1|TRBV29-1
CSARTGNTEAFF
TGCAGCGCCCGGACAGGGAACACTGAAGCTTTCTTT
>TRBD1|-|TRBJ1-2|TRBV12-3/TRBV12-4
CASSLRTGWLGYTF
TGTGCCAGCAGTTTAAGGACAGGGTGGTTAGGCTACACCTTC
>TRBD1|few|TRBJ1-1|TRBV20-1
CSARDSIRGEDTEAFF
TGCAGTGCTAGAGATAGTATCAGGGGGGAGGACACTGAAGCTTTCTTT
>TRBD2|-|TRBJ2-7|TRBV14
CASTPKHLAGGPYEQYF
TGTGCCAGCACCCCAAAACACTTAGCGGGAGGGCCCTACGAGCAGTACTTC
>-|-|TRBJ2-7|TRBV20-1
CSARESYEQYF
TGCAGTGCTAGAGAGAGCTACGAGCAGTACTTC
>-|-|TRBJ1-5|TRBV15
CATGARANQPQHF
TGTGCCACCGGTGCGAGGGCGAATCAGCCCCAGCATTTT
>TRBD2|-|TRBJ2-5|TRBV11-1
CASSVGLAEETQYF
TGTGCCAGCAGCGTCGGACTAGCGGAAGAGACCCAGTACTTC
>-|few|TRBJ1-1|TRBV20-1
CSARLPLRQNTEAFF
TGCAGTGCTAGACTCCCCCTGAGACAGAACACTGAAGCTTTCTTT
>-|-|TRBJ1-4|TRBV7-2
CASSETGTPRAEKLFF
TGTGCCAGCAGCGAAACCGGGACACCCCGAGCGGAAAAACTGTTTTTT
>-|few|TRBJ1-5|TRBV15
CATSRDRGRKNSNQPQHF
TGTGCCACCAGCAGAGATAGGGGACGGAAAAATAGCAATCAGCCCCAGCATTTT
>-|-|TRBJ2-5|TRBV5-4
CATSDKKGETQYF
TGTGCCACCTCCGATAAAAAAGGGGAGACCCAGTACTTC
>-|-|TRBJ2-3|TRBV2
CASSLLQGFTDTQYF
TGTGCCAGCAGTCTCTTGCAGGGGTTTACAGATACGCAGTATTTT
>TRBD1|-|TRBJ2-2|TRBV19
CASSTSFGTGGTGELFF
TGTGCCAGTAGTACCTCCTTTGGGACAGGGGGAACCGGGGAGCTGTTTTTT
>TRBD1|-|TRBJ1-2|TRBV2
CASSEQGANYGYTF
TGTGCCAGCAGTGAACAGGGGGCCAACTATGGCTACACCTTC
>-|-|TRBJ2-1|TRBV7-2
CASSLMGRGPYNEQFF
TGTGCCAGCAGCTTAATGGGACGGGGACCCTACAATGAGCAGTTCTTC
>TRBD1|few|TRBJ2-7|TRBV19
CASTPDRGYEQYF
TGTGCCAGTACCCCGGACAGGGGCTACGAGCAGTACTTC
>TRBD2|-|TRBJ2-5|TRBV19
CASSTGGNSGSWETQYF
TGTGCCAGTAGTACTGGGGGCAATAGCGGGAGCTGGGAGACCCAGTACTTC
>-|-|TRBJ2-5|TRBV20-1
CSATWTFQETQYF
TGCAGTGCTACCTGGACTTTCCAGGAGACCCAGTACTTC
>-|few|TRBJ1-1|TRBV7-2
CASSLESGLHTEAFF
TGTGCCAGCAGCTTAGAATCGGGATTGCACACTGAAGCTTTCTTT
>-|-|TRBJ1-5|TRBV6-5
CASSYGPRVSSNQPQHF
TGTGCCAGCAGTTATGGTCCCAGGGTCTCGAGCAATCAGCCCCAGCATTTT
>TRBD2|-|TRBJ2-3|TRBV2
CASVTSRADTQYF
TGTGCCAGCGTGACTAGCAGGGCAGATACGCAGTATTTT
>-|-|TRBJ2-5|TRBV30
CAWRLTQYF
TGTGCCTGGAGGTTGACCCAGTACTTC
>-|-|TRBJ2-7|TRBV2
CASRRGQGGDEQYF
TGTGCCAGCAGGAGGGGACAAGGAGGAGACGAGCAGTACTTC
>-|once|TRBJ2-1|TRBV7-2
CASSSQGLLVYNEQFF
TGTGCCAGCAGCTCCCAAGGGCTACTGGTATACAATGAGCAGTTCTTC